This T cell receptor (beta chain) was sequenced during a study of regulatory T cells in long-lasting Graves disease. In the study overall: By definition, persistent Graves' disease involved antithyroid drugs for over 5 years alongside positive TSH receptor antibodies.

Findings and limits, study-wide: It is possible that accuracy was reduced by the small size of the sample.

This clonotype appeared many times. The target antigen is unknown. Arm-PCR of CDR3 regions with iRepertoire HTBI primers generated TCR beta libraries. Each CDR3 protein gets one entry after TCRdb re-called the multiplex PCR reads with MiXCR. The table shows about half a million distinct CDR3 sequences, with about 20% occurring only once. Stated time point: persistent/refractory GD, antithyroid drugs over 5 years with positive TRAb. Researchers made the TCR library from RNA that was extracted from PBMCs. Graves' disease diagnosis was established per American Thyroid Association guidelines. Patients came through an endocrinology department, and that department was in Xi'an, China. Trimming took off 7 bases at V and 3 bases at J, with 12 bases between the two ends. Germline assignment: CDR1 MDHEN and CDR2 SYDVKM. CDR3 length: 13 residues.

The starting material was peripheral blood mononuclear cells (PBMCs), obtained when the disease was refractory, from a patient treated with antithyroid drugs. The chain couples TRBV28 to TRBJ1-1; D is perhaps TRBD1 (6 bases). This TCR derives from a female donor with Graves disease. The CDR3 protein is CASTRTADTEAFF. The CDR3 coding sequence is TGTGCCAGCACCCGGACAGCCGACACTGAAGCTTTCTTT.